The 23 T cell receptor beta chains below all came from one sample that was sequenced in a study of blood T cell repertoires in COVID-19. TCRdb keeps only in-frame clones here, not all; method: immunoSEQ multiplex PCR. Altogether roughly 60,000 clones are present, almost 90% being singletons, with the ten largest covering around 9.3%. Sequenced input: peripheral blood. Every receptor here comes from a man in his 60s with active COVID-19.

The chain recombines TRBV6-5 with TRBJ2-7; 7 bases fit TRBD2. V trimming: 2 bases; J trimming: 0 bases; junction bases outside the gene matches: 7. The CDR3 covers 16 residues. CDR1 and CDR2 (germline): MNHEY, SVGAGI. The CDR3 coding sequence is TGTGCCAGCAGTTACGGGTACGGGGGGAACTCCTACGAGCAGTACTTC. The encoded protein is CASSYGYGGNSYEQYF.

The rearrangement uses TRBV13 and TRBJ2-2; 14 positions agree with TRBD2. Germline CDR1 is PRHDT and CDR2 is FYEKMQ (reference sequence). Trimming cost V 4 bases and J 7 bases; bases outside gene matches: 5. This CDR3 is 16 amino acids long. The CDR3 DNA follows: TGTGCCAGCAGCTCCAGACTAGCGGGAGGGCGCGGGGAGCTGTTTTTT. Amino acid sequence: CASSSRLAGGRGELFF.

V and J are TRBV7-2 and TRBJ1-2; 8 bases are a match to TRBD1. Germline CDR1 reads SGHTA; CDR2 reads FQGNSA. Trimming took 5 bases from V and 3 from J; bases not matched to a gene: 5. The length of the CDR3 is 14 residues. DNA for the CDR3: TGTGCCAGCAGCCCCGACAGGGGACACTATGGCTACACCTTC. It yields the protein CASSPDRGHYGYTF.

The rearrangement uses TRBV18 and TRBJ2-7; no clear D. CDR1 is KGHSH and CDR2 is LQKENI in the germline V gene. Trimming took 2 bases from V and 0 from J, leaving 5 bases between them. The CDR3 consists of 13 residues. CDR3 residues: CASSPVSSYEQYF. The DNA of the CDR3 is TGTGCCAGCTCACCAGTGAGCTCCTACGAGCAGTACTTC.

As to this clone: One junction end does not reproduce the germline sequence, and a read error may be involved. The chain recombines TRBV7-7 with TRBJ2-7, with 7 bases fitting TRBD2. CDR3 size: 13 residues. Germline V gene data show CDR1 as SSHAT and CDR2 as FNYEAQ (reference sequence). The CDR3 nucleotides read TGTGCTAGCAGCCTAACGCGGGAGAGTGAGCAGTACTTC. Its protein is CASSLTRESEQYF.

This chain's CDR3 is CASSQDLAGGHNEQFF. The DNA for the CDR3 is TGTGCCAGCAGCCAGGACCTAGCGGGAGGCCACAATGAGCAGTTCTTC. J is TRBJ2-1 and V is TRBV4-2; 11 nucleotides match TRBD2. V was pared by 3 bases and J by 5 bases, with 6 bases of the junction left unmatched. The germline V gene has CDR1 LGHNA and CDR2 YNFKEQ. The length of the CDR3 is 16 residues.

This rearrangement joins TRBV30 to TRBJ2-7; 10 bases are shared with TRBD2. The V segment lost 0 bases and the J segment 5 bases; nucleotides outside the gene matches: 4. The germline CDR1 and CDR2 sequences are GTSNPN and SVGIG (reference sequence). The CDR3 length is 14 residues. The CDR3 DNA is TGTGCCTGGAGTGTAACTAGCGGGACGAACGAGCAGTACTTC. It translates to CAWSVTSGTNEQYF.

V usage is TRBV6-6 and J usage is TRBJ2-1; D perhaps matches TRBD2 (6 bases). Germline loops: CDR1 MNHNY, CDR2 SVGAGI (reference sequence). Trimming took off 6 bases at V and 4 bases at J, with 10 bases between the two ends. The length of the CDR3 is 13 residues. The CDR3 sequence is CASRDGTYNEQFF. DNA for the CDR3: TGTGCCAGCAGAGACGGGACTTACAATGAGCAGTTCTTC.

Of note for this clone: Other DNA variants within this sample encode the same CDR3. The V call is TRBV12-3 or TRBV12-4, the J call TRBJ2-7; TRBD1 might be the D (6 bases). V was trimmed by 6 bases and J by 4 bases, leaving 10 bases between them. The CDR3 covers 12 residues. The CDR3 DNA is TGTGCCAGCAGCTTACAGGGATACGAGCAGTACTTC. This codes for CASSLQGYEQYF.

J is TRBJ2-2 and V is TRBV6-1, with no clear D. The CDR3 is 11 amino acids. V lost 3 bases, J lost 8 bases, and 4 bases lay in between. CDR1 MNHNS and CDR2 SASEGT come from the germline V gene. The CDR3 reads CASSDTGELFF. CDR3 bases: TGTGCCAGCAGTGATACTGGGGAGCTGTTTTTT.

The chain uses TRBV5-1 and TRBJ2-3, with 7 positions matching TRBD2. Germline loops: CDR1 SGHRS, CDR2 YFSETQ. V was clipped by 1 base and J by 6 bases; unmatched bases: 5. This CDR3 contains 14 residues. CDR3 sequence reads: CASSLYGRTDTQYF. The DNA of the CDR3 is TGCGCCAGCAGCTTGTACGGGAGGACGGATACGCAGTATTTT. Filled out from reference TRBV5-1 and TRBJ2-3, the complete variable domain reads KAGVTQTPRYLIKTRGQQVTLSCSPISGHRSVSWYQQTPGQGLQFLFEYFSETQRNKGNFPGRFSGRQFSNSRSEMNVSTLELGDSALYLCASSLYGRTDTQYFGPGTRLTVL.

The V and J genes are TRBV5-1 and TRBJ2-5; D unresolved. V was shortened by 7 bases and J by 5 bases, with 6 bases between the two germline ends. CDR1 and CDR2 (germline): SGHRS, YFSETQ. CDR3 size: 10 residues. The CDR3 DNA is TGCGCCAGCGCCGGGGAGACCCAGTACTTC. Encoded protein: CASAGETQYF.

The genes are TRBV18 and TRBJ1-4; 10 bases line up with TRBD1. Germline loops: CDR1 KGHSH, CDR2 LQKENI. V was clipped by 3 bases and J by 5 bases; unmatched bases: 0. The CDR3 length is 14 residues. Here the CDR3 reads CASSPGQGNEKLFF. Here the CDR3 DNA reads TGTGCCAGCTCACCGGGACAGGGGAATGAAAAACTGTTTTTT.

This clone appeared a single time. The chain employs TRBV12-3 or TRBV12-4 and TRBJ1-2; no reliable D call. This CDR3 has 13 amino acids. Between the trimmed V and J ends, which lost 3 bases and 1 base, there was a span of 6 bases. The CDR3 here is CASSFPDNYGYTF. DNA for the CDR3: TGTGCCAGCAGTTTCCCAGATAACTATGGCTACACCTTC.

This clone was seen a handful of times. This sequence joins TRBV10-1 and TRBJ1-5, with D possibly matching TRBD1 (5 bases). V gave up 2 bases and J gave up 3 bases, with 11 bases separating them. Germline V CDR1 and CDR2: WNHNN, SYGVQD (reference sequence). This CDR3 has 15 residues. The CDR3 region is CASSEVPGLNQPQHF. The CDR3 region has the DNA TGCGCCAGCAGTGAGGTCCCAGGGCTCAATCAGCCCCAGCATTTT.

This clone was found a few times. The chain uses TRBV12-5 and TRBJ2-7; D is ambiguous. Between the trimmed V and J ends, which lost 2 bases and 0 bases, there was a span of 11 bases. Germline values: CDR1 LGHNT, CDR2 FRNRAP. This CDR3 has 15 amino acids. CDR3 sequence reads: CASGLQSHISYEQYF. The CDR3 DNA reads as TGTGCTAGTGGTTTGCAGTCCCATATCTCCTACGAGCAGTACTTC. Full variable domain (remainder filled in from reference TRBV12-5 and TRBJ2-7): DARVTQTPRHKVTEMGQEVTMRCQPILGHNTVFWYRQTMMQGLELLAYFRNRAPLDDSGMPKDRFSAEMPDATLATLKIQPSEPRDSAVYFCASGLQSHISYEQYFGPGTRLTVT.

The V call is TRBV24-1, the J call TRBJ2-1, with 7 bases aligning to TRBD1. J lost 10 bases, V lost 5 bases, and 7 bases had no gene match. Germline V gives CDR1 KGHDR, CDR2 SFDVKD. The CDR3 length is 13 residues. The chain's CDR3 is CATSAPTGSEQFF. CDR3 coding DNA: TGTGCCACCAGTGCCCCGACAGGGTCCGAGCAGTTCTTC.

This CDR3 is CASSQDRATGAVSGELFF. CDR3 nucleotides: TGCGCCAGCAGCCAAGATCGCGCGACAGGGGCAGTTTCCGGGGAGCTGTTTTTT. This sequence joins TRBV4-1 and TRBJ2-2; 8 bases line up with TRBD1. The germline V gene has CDR1 MGHRA and CDR2 YSYEKL. CDR3 length equals 18 residues. V trimming: 0 bases; J trimming: 6 bases; junction bases outside the gene matches: 12.

This chain links TRBV18 with TRBJ2-3; perhaps TRBD2 as D (6 bases). Looked up from germline, CDR1 is KGHSH and CDR2 is LQKENI. The CDR3 spans 19 residues. The V end lost 4 bases, the J end lost 1 base, and 24 bases lay between the germline ends. The CDR3 is CASSRTTPLAPGGTDTQYF. The CDR3 DNA follows: TGTGCCAGCTCACGCACCACGCCCCTAGCGCCGGGTGGCACAGATACGCAGTATTTT.

This chain connects TRBV5-4 to TRBJ2-7; the match to TRBD1 covers 7 bases. Per germline, CDR1 SGHNT and CDR2 YYREEE (reference sequence). There are 14 residues in the CDR3. V lost 5 bases and J lost 2; bases outside the gene matches: 7. The CDR3 loop reads CASRAGTEPYEQYF. Written as DNA, the CDR3 is TGTGCCAGCAGAGCTGGGACAGAGCCCTACGAGCAGTACTTC. Together with reference TRBV5-4 and TRBJ2-7, the CDR3 gives the full variable domain: ETGVTQSPTHLIKTRGQQVTLRCSSQSGHNTVSWYQQALGQGPQFIFQYYREEENGRGNFPPRFSGLQFPNYSSELNVNALELDDSALYLCASRAGTEPYEQYFGPGTRLTVT.

CDR3 region: CASSTTGVGYTF. DNA of the CDR3: TGTGCCAGCAGTACCACAGGGGTCGGCTACACCTTC. The V gene is TRBV27, the J gene TRBJ1-2, with TRBD1 matching 7 bases. From germline, CDR1 is MNHEY and CDR2 SMNVEV (reference sequence). V was pared by 5 bases and J by 8 bases, with 5 bases of the junction left unmatched. The CDR3 spans 12 residues.

The genes are TRBV11-2 and TRBJ2-2; a weak D match, TRBD2 (6 bases). The CDR3 runs to 18 residues. Per the germline V gene, CDR1 is SGHAT and CDR2 is FQNNGV. Trimming left V 2 bases short and J 0 bases short, with 16 bases between. CDR3 region: CASSLPRDFPSNTGELFF. The CDR3 DNA reads TGTGCCAGCAGCTTACCACGGGACTTCCCCTCGAACACCGGGGAGCTGTTTTTT.

The chain combines TRBV9 with TRBJ1-2; TRBD1 might be the D (6 bases). Trimming removed 3 bases at V and 6 bases at J, with 9 bases between. CDR1 and CDR2 (germline): SGDLS, YYNGEE. The CDR3 totals 12 residues. The DNA of the CDR3 is TGTGCCAGCAGCGGTAACAGGGATGGCTACACCTTC. Its protein is CASSGNRDGYTF.